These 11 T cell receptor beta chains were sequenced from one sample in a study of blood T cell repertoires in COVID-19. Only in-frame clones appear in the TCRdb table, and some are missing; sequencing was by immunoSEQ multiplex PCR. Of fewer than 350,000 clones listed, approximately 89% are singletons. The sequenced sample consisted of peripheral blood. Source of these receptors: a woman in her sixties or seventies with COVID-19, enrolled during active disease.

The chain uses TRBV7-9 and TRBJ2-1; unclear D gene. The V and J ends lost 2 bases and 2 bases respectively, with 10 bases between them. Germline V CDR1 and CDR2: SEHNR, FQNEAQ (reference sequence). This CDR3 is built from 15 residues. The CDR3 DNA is TGTGCCAGCAGCTTAATGGCTAGTCCCTACAATGAGCAGTTCTTC. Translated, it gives CASSLMASPYNEQFF.

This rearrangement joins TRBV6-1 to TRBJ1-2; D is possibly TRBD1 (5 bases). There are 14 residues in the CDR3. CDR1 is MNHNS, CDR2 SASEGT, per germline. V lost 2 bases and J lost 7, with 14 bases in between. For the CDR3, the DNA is TGTGCCAGCAGTGAATTGGAGGGGCGGGGTGGCTACACCTTC. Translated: CASSELEGRGGYTF.

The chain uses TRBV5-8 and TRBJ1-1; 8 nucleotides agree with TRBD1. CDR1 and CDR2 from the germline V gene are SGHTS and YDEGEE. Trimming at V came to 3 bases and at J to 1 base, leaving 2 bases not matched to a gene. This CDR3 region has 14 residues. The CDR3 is CASSSDRANTEAFF. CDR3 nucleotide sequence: TGTGCCAGCAGCTCGGACAGGGCGAACACTGAAGCTTTCTTT.

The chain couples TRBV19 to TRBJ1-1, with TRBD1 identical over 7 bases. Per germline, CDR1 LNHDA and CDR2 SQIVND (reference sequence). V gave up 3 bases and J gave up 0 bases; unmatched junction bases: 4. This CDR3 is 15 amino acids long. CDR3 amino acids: CASSMAGQLNTEAFF. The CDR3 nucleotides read TGTGCCAGTAGTATGGCGGGACAGCTGAACACTGAAGCTTTCTTT.

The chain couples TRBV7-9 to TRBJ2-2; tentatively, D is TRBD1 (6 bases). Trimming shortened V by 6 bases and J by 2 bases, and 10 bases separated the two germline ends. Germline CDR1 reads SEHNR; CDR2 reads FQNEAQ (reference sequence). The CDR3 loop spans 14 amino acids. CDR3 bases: TGTGCCAGCAGACCACAGGGAAACACCGGGGAGCTGTTTTTT. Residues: CASRPQGNTGELFF.

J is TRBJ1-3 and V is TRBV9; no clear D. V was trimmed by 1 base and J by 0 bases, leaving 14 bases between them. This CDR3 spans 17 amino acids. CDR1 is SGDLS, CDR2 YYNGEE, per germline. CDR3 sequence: CASSVSGSQYSGNTIYF. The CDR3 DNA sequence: TGTGCCAGCAGCGTATCGGGATCGCAATACTCTGGAAACACCATATATTTT. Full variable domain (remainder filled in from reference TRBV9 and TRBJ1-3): DSGVTQTPKHLITATGQRVTLRCSPRSGDLSVYWYQQSLDQGLQFLIQYYNGEERAKGNILERFSAQQFPDLHSELNLSSLELGDSALYFCASSVSGSQYSGNTIYFGEGSWLTVV.

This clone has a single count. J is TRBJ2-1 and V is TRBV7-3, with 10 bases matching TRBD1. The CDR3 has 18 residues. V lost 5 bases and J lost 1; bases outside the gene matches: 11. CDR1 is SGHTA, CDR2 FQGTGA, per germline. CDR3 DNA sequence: TGTGCCAGCAGCCCCGGCGAGGACAGGGGGTATTCCTACAATGAGCAGTTCTTC. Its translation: CASSPGEDRGYSYNEQFF.

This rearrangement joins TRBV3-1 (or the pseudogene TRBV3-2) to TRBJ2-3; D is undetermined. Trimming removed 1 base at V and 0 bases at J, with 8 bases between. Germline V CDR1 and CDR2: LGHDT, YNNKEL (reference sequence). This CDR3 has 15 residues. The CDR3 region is CASSQGETSTDTQYF. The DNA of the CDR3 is TGTGCCAGCAGCCAAGGTGAGACTAGCACAGATACGCAGTATTTT.

CDR3 DNA: TGTGCCAGCAGACCAGCACCCAACTCCCGGGCCCAGTACTTC. Encoded protein: CASRPAPNSRAQYF. The chain combines TRBV6-5 with TRBJ2-5; D unclear. Trimming pared 6 bases from V and 9 bases from J, leaving 20 bases between. Per germline, CDR1 MNHEY and CDR2 SVGAGI. CDR3 length: 14 amino acids.

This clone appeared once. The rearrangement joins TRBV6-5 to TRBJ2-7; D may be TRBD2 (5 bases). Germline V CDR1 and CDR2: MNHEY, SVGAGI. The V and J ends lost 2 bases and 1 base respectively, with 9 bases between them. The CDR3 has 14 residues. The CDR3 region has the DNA TGTGCCAGCAGTTACAAGGGAGATTCCTACGAGCAGTACTTC. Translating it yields CASSYKGDSYEQYF.

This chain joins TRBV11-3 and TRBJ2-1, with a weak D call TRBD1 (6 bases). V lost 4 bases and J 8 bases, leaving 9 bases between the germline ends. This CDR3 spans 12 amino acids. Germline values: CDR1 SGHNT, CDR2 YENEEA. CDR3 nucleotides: TGTGCCAGCAGCTCCCACAGGGATGAGCAGTTCTTC. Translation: CASSSHRDEQFF.